What follows describes a single T cell receptor (beta chain). The sample is drawn from a study of blood T cell repertoires in COVID-19. Overall study: PBMCs, B-cell-depleted T cells, or T cells provided the cDNA or gDNA that made up the material.

The CDR3 totals 15 residues. V shed 1 base and J 8 bases; nucleotides not matched to a gene: 7. In germline, CDR1 is KGHDR, CDR2 SFDVKD. Sequencing used immunoSEQ multiplex PCR; TCRdb keeps in-frame clones, though not all of them. The sample holds over 250,000 clones, around 86% seen once. The chain uses TRBV24-1 and TRBJ2-1; 7 nucleotides agree with TRBD2. This receptor was identified in a human donor in a cohort sampled during active COVID-19. The sample was peripheral blood. CDR3 loop: CATSDFEREGYEQFF. CDR3 coding DNA: TGTGCCACCAGTGATTTCGAGCGGGAAGGGTATGAGCAGTTCTTC.